These 17 T cell receptor beta chains came from one sample sequenced in a study of T cell repertoires and HLA-DP antigens. These TCRs are of unknown antigen specificity. Libraries were prepared by immunoSEQ multiplex PCR; TCRdb keeps only in-frame clonotypes and omits some of them. In the table there are some 120,000 clones, 80% to 95% of which are singletons. Sequencing was performed on CD4+ T cells from PBMCs. These receptors originate from a woman between 18 and 30 years old in good health and CMV-seronegative.

The chain uses TRBV9 and TRBJ2-7; maybe TRBD2 (8 bases). The V and J ends lost 0 bases and 6 bases respectively, with 25 bases between them. Germline V gene lookup returns CDR1 SGDLS and CDR2 YYNGEE. This CDR3 has 18 amino acids. This chain's CDR3 is CASSVGQGAGAGGSEQYF. The DNA for the CDR3 is TGTGCCAGCAGCGTAGGACAGGGAGCGGGAGCTGGGGGGAGCGAGCAGTACTTC.

The V gene is TRBV28, the J gene TRBJ2-5, with no clear D. Germline V CDR1 and CDR2: MDHEN, SYDVKM. This CDR3 has 15 amino acids. V was shortened by 5 bases and J by 3 bases, with 16 bases between the two germline ends. DNA of the CDR3: TGTGCCAGCAGTACATATCAAGGGCTGAAAGAGACCCAGTACTTC. Translated, it gives CASSTYQGLKETQYF.

This clone was seen only a few times. The CDR3: CAISVDRGVDTQYF. CDR3 nucleotide sequence: TGTGCCATCAGTGTGGACAGGGGGGTAGATACGCAGTATTTT. The V call is TRBV10-3, the J call TRBJ2-3, with 10 positions matching TRBD1. With V trimmed by 4 bases and J by 5 bases, 3 bases remained unmatched. This CDR3 comprises 14 residues. Per germline, CDR1 ENHRY and CDR2 SYGVKD.

The J gene is TRBJ1-4, the V gene TRBV5-1, with D hard to call. The V and J ends lost 4 bases and 7 bases respectively, with 17 bases between them. The CDR3 is made up of 15 amino acids. Germline CDR1 and CDR2: SGHRS and YFSETQ. The CDR3 DNA is TGCGCCAGCAGCGCCGATCCGAACCTTTCTGAAAAACTGTTTTTT. Amino acids: CASSADPNLSEKLFF.

CDR3 coding DNA: TGCGCCAGCAGCTTGGGCGAACCAGAGACCCAGTACTTC. Translated: CASSLGEPETQYF. The chain couples TRBV5-1 to TRBJ2-5, with D unclear. In germline, CDR1 is SGHRS, CDR2 YFSETQ. The CDR3 has 13 residues. The germline V and J ends were trimmed by 0 bases and 4 bases, with 7 bases remaining between them.

The J gene is TRBJ2-2, the V gene TRBV10-2; no clear D. V lost 4 bases to trimming and J lost 6 bases, with 12 bases between them. The length of the CDR3 is 14 residues. Germline-derived CDR1 and CDR2 are WSHSY and SAAADI. CDR3 protein: CASSVGRNSGELFF. DNA for the CDR3: TGCGCCAGCAGTGTAGGAAGAAACTCCGGGGAGCTGTTTTTT.

The chain joins TRBV2 to TRBJ2-3; 7 nucleotides match TRBD2. Germline V CDR1 and CDR2: SNHLY, FYNNEI. Trimming cost V 6 bases and J 8 bases; bases outside gene matches: 11. CDR3 size: 14 residues. CDR3 amino acids: CASRPLAALRTQYF. Here the CDR3 DNA reads TGTGCCAGCAGGCCCCTAGCGGCCCTCCGTACGCAGTATTTT.

The rearrangement uses TRBV21-1 and TRBJ2-7; no check of the table's D call, TRBD2, against the DNA was made. TRBV21-1 is assigned pseudogene status. The CDR3 contains 18 residues. CDR3 loop: CASSKALFWLAGSSDQYF. The CDR3 DNA is TGTGCCAGCAGCAAAGCGCTTTTCTGGCTAGCGGGTTCCTCAGATCAGTACTTC.

This chain joins TRBV29-1 and TRBJ2-5; the match to TRBD1 covers 9 bases. The J call is doubtful: the DNA matches TRBJ2-7 better. Germline lookup yields CDR1 SQVTM and CDR2 ANQGSEA. There are 14 residues in the CDR3. CDR3 in DNA: TGCAGCGTTGTCCGGGACAGGGCTCCCTACGAGCAGTACTTC. Translation: CSVVRDRAPYEQYF.

The chain is built from TRBV2 and TRBJ1-2; D is uncertain. Trimming removed 3 bases at V and 4 bases at J, with 15 bases between. Germline values: CDR1 SNHLY, CDR2 FYNNEI. The CDR3 runs 15 residues. This chain's CDR3 is CASSDAAFQLYGYTF. For the CDR3, the DNA is TGTGCCAGCAGTGATGCAGCCTTTCAACTCTATGGCTACACCTTC.

This chain uses TRBV27 with TRBJ2-4; D unclear. Germline CDR1 and CDR2: MNHEY and SMNVEV (reference sequence). The CDR3 covers 15 residues. V shed 0 bases and J shed 0 bases, with 6 bases lying between them. This chain's CDR3 is CASSLSSLAKNIQYF. The DNA of the CDR3 is TGTGCCAGCAGTTTATCCAGCCTAGCCAAAAACATTCAGTACTTC.

The chain links TRBV6-5 to TRBJ2-1; the D gene could be TRBD1 or TRBD2 (5 bases each). Germline lookup yields CDR1 MNHEY and CDR2 SVGAGI. Trimming took 5 bases from V and 8 from J, leaving 13 bases between them. The CDR3 runs to 13 residues. The chain's CDR3 is CASSPQVGHEQFF. The CDR3 DNA reads as TGTGCCAGCAGTCCCCAGGTGGGACATGAGCAGTTCTTC.

The chain recombines TRBV5-1 with TRBJ2-3, with D hard to call. V was clipped by 3 bases and J by 4 bases, with 15 bases between them. Germline-derived CDR1 and CDR2 are SGHRS and YFSETQ. The CDR3 runs 15 residues. CDR3 amino acids: CASSSGTVSPDTQYF. The CDR3 DNA reads TGCGCCAGCAGCTCCGGCACAGTTTCCCCAGATACGCAGTATTTT.

The rearrangement uses TRBV19 and TRBJ2-3; tentatively, D is TRBD2 (6 bases). Germline CDR1 is LNHDA and CDR2 is SQIVND (reference sequence). CDR3 size: 14 residues. Trimming removed 4 bases from V and 5 bases from J, with 13 bases in between. The CDR3 DNA reads TGTGCCAGTAGTACAGGGATGCGGGAAGATACGCAGTATTTT. Protein product: CASSTGMREDTQYF. Drawing the rest from reference TRBV19 and TRBJ2-3, the complete variable domain is DGGITQSPKYLFRKEGQNVTLSCEQNLNHDAMYWYRQDPGQGLRLIYYSQIVNDFQKGDIAEGYSVSREKKESFPLTVTSAQKNPTAFYLCASSTGMREDTQYFGPGTRLTVL.

The V and J genes are TRBV7-9 and TRBJ2-7; tentatively, D is TRBD1 (7 bases). Trimming pared 6 bases from V and 2 bases from J, leaving 17 bases between. The germline V gene has CDR1 SEHNR and CDR2 FQNEAQ (reference sequence). The CDR3 length is 15 residues. CDR3 nucleotide sequence: TGTGCCAGCAGTTGGGGGGACAGCGGCCCCTACGAGCAGTACTTC. It yields the protein CASSWGDSGPYEQYF.

The genes are TRBV11-3 and TRBJ2-2; 8 bases agree with TRBD1. This CDR3 region has 16 residues. CDR1 is SGHNT, CDR2 YENEEA, per germline. The ends lost 5 bases at V and 7 bases at J; junction bases unmatched: 12. CDR3 sequence (DNA): TGTGCCAGCAGCCCTGGGGGCAGGGGGCGTATCGGGGAGCTGTTTTTT. The encoded protein is CASSPGGRGRIGELFF.

The chain couples TRBV28 to TRBJ1-1; no clear D gene. The CDR3 spans 14 residues. Per germline, CDR1 MDHEN and CDR2 SYDVKM. Trimming took off 2 bases at V and 8 bases at J, with 15 bases between the two ends. As DNA, the CDR3 is TGTGCCAGCAGTTTACGAGCCACCGGGCACGAAGCTTTCTTT. Its translation: CASSLRATGHEAFF.